The 19 T cell receptor beta chains given below trace back to one sample, sequenced in a study of blood T cell repertoires in COVID-19. Using immunoSEQ multiplex PCR, the repertoire was profiled, and TCRdb retains in-frame clones only, with some absent. The profile shows more than 150,000 clones, approximately 79% of them singletons. The sequenced sample was peripheral blood. The receptor source for this set is a man aged 25-45 years with active or convalescent COVID-19.

This sequence joins TRBV18 and TRBJ1-5; tentative D call: TRBD1 (5 bases). The CDR3 totals 15 residues. Trimming removed 3 bases from V and 5 bases from J, with 14 bases in between. Germline CDR1 and CDR2: KGHSH and LQKENI. CDR3 sequence: CASSPPGEGYQPQHF. CDR3 nucleotides: TGTGCCAGCTCACCCCCGGGGGAGGGGTATCAGCCCCAGCATTTT. The full variable domain, completed using reference TRBV18 and TRBJ1-5, is NAGVMQNPRHLVRRRGQEARLRCSPMKGHSHVYWYRQLPEEGLKFMVYLQKENIIDESGMPKERFSAEFPKEGPSILRIQQVVRGDSAAYFCASSPPGEGYQPQHFGDGTRLSIL.

The chain couples TRBV27 to TRBJ1-5; the D gene is possibly TRBD1 (5 bases). Deletions cut 2 bases from V and 0 bases from J, with 20 bases between. The CDR3 loop spans 19 amino acids. Per the germline V gene, CDR1 is MNHEY and CDR2 is SMNVEV (reference sequence). The chain's CDR3 is CASSLASPGDGYSNQPQHF. The CDR3 DNA is TGTGCCAGCAGTTTAGCGAGTCCGGGGGACGGTTATAGCAATCAGCCCCAGCATTTT.

The gene calls are TRBV13 and TRBJ1-5; 8 positions agree with TRBD1. This CDR3 is 17 amino acids long. Unmatched junction bases numbered 12, after V lost 5 bases and J lost 3 bases. Germline V lookup: CDR1 PRHDT, CDR2 FYEKMQ (reference sequence). The CDR3: CASSPKWDRRTNQPQHF. CDR3 DNA: TGTGCCAGCAGCCCTAAATGGGACAGGAGAACCAATCAGCCCCAGCATTTT. The entire variable domain, with the rest obtained from reference TRBV13 and TRBJ1-5, is as follows: AAGVIQSPRHLIKEKRETATLKCYPIPRHDTVYWYQQGPGQDPQFLISFYEKMQSDKGSIPDRFSAQQFSDYHSELNMSSLELGDSALYFCASSPKWDRRTNQPQHFGDGTRLSIL.

Worth noting for this clone: The identical CDR3 is also encoded by other nucleotide sequences in the sample. The chain joins TRBV18 to TRBJ2-6, with TRBD1 matching 9 bases. Germline CDR1 KGHSH, CDR2 LQKENI. The CDR3 is made up of 15 amino acids. The V segment lost 6 bases and the J segment 1 base; nucleotides outside the gene matches: 1. Here the CDR3 reads CASSGQGSGANVLTF. Here the CDR3 DNA reads TGTGCCAGCTCGGGACAGGGTTCTGGGGCCAACGTCCTGACTTTC.

This chain joins TRBV6-4 and TRBJ2-1; 8 bases are a match to TRBD1. J gave up 9 bases and V 2 bases, and 9 bases lay outside the gene matches. The CDR3 length is 15 residues. CDR1 and CDR2 (germline): MRHNA, SNTAGT. The CDR3 DNA follows: TGTGCCAGCAGTGACAGCGGAACCGGACAGGGTGAGCAGTTCTTC. Translated, it gives CASSDSGTGQGEQFF.

To note about this clone: A read error may be the cause here, since a much bigger clone is one base away. The identical CDR3 is also encoded by other nucleotide sequences in the sample. The rearrangement uses TRBV6-4 and TRBJ2-3; 10 bases match TRBD2. Germline CDR1 reads MRHNA; CDR2 reads SNTAGT. The ends lost 0 bases at V and 2 bases at J; junction bases unmatched: 2. The CDR3 sequence is 16 residues long. In DNA form, the CDR3 reads TGTGCCAGCAGTGACTCGAGCGGGGGGGCCACAGATACGCAGTATTTT. Translation: CASSDSSGGATDTQYF.

The V gene is TRBV5-1, the J gene TRBJ1-3; 10 bases fit TRBD1. This CDR3 spans 19 amino acids. The junction had 14 bases not matched to a gene; V was cut back by 5 bases and J by 0 bases. Per germline, CDR1 SGHRS and CDR2 YFSETQ. Here the CDR3 DNA reads TGCGCCAGCAGTAGTACCCAGGACAGGGGGATTCTCTCTGGAAACACCATATATTTT. It encodes CASSSTQDRGILSGNTIYF.

V usage is TRBV5-8 and J usage is TRBJ1-3; D is possibly TRBD1 (5 bases). Germline V lookup: CDR1 SGHTS, CDR2 YDEGEE. The CDR3 has 15 residues. Trimming removed 1 base at V and 0 bases at J, with 8 bases between. CDR3: CASSLTGSSGNTIYF. In nucleotides, the CDR3 is TGTGCCAGCAGCTTGACAGGCAGCTCTGGAAACACCATATATTTT.

This CDR3 is CASLEQGALSGYTF. As DNA, the CDR3 is TGTGCCAGCCTGGAACAGGGGGCGCTGAGCGGCTACACCTTC. This sequence joins TRBV2 and TRBJ1-2; 9 positions agree with TRBD1. V lost 8 bases and J lost 8; bases outside the gene matches: 12. Per the germline V gene, CDR1 is SNHLY and CDR2 is FYNNEI. This CDR3 has 14 residues.

The J gene is TRBJ2-1, the V gene TRBV28; 10 nucleotides match TRBD1. Losses at the gene ends were 7 bases for V and 5 bases for J; bases not matched to a gene: 17. There are 18 residues in the CDR3. Germline loops: CDR1 MDHEN, CDR2 SYDVKM. CDR3 loop: CASMAPAGRTGGHNEQFF. The CDR3, as DNA: TGTGCCAGCATGGCCCCCGCGGGGAGGACAGGGGGGCACAATGAGCAGTTCTTC.

The chain employs TRBV6-5 and TRBJ1-6; weak D call: TRBD1 (5 bases). V was clipped by 10 bases and J by 1 base, with 14 bases between them. Germline lookup yields CDR1 MNHEY and CDR2 SVGAGI. There are 15 residues in the CDR3. CDR3 protein: CAIKGRESYNSPLHF. The CDR3 DNA is TGTGCCATCAAGGGGCGGGAATCCTATAATTCACCCCTCCACTTT.

This rearrangement joins TRBV2 to TRBJ2-1; 7 nucleotides match TRBD1. Germline V CDR1 and CDR2: SNHLY, FYNNEI. This CDR3 contains 14 residues. Unmatched junction bases numbered 11, after V lost 7 bases and J lost 8 bases. Here the CDR3 reads CASILLRQGDEQFF. Here the CDR3 DNA reads TGTGCCAGCATCCTCCTCCGACAGGGCGATGAGCAGTTCTTC.

The chain carries TRBV19 and TRBJ2-3; D possibly corresponds to TRBD1 (6 bases). Germline V gene sequence: CDR1 LNHDA, CDR2 SQIVND (reference sequence). There are 15 residues in the CDR3. V dropped 1 base and J dropped 1 base, with 9 bases sitting between them. CDR3 in DNA: TGTGCCAGTAGTATAGTAGAGGGGGGCACAGATACGCAGTATTTT. Translating gives CASSIVEGGTDTQYF. The whole variable domain, remainder taken from reference TRBV19 and TRBJ2-3, is DGGITQSPKYLFRKEGQNVTLSCEQNLNHDAMYWYRQDPGQGLRLIYYSQIVNDFQKGDIAEGYSVSREKKESFPLTVTSAQKNPTAFYLCASSIVEGGTDTQYFGPGTRLTVL.

The gene calls are TRBV28 and TRBJ1-1; 9 nucleotides match TRBD1. The V gene end was trimmed by 5 bases and the J gene end by 1 base; junction bases not matched to a gene: 5. This CDR3 region has 15 residues. Germline loops: CDR1 MDHEN, CDR2 SYDVKM. The CDR3: CASSPWGQGNTEAFF. CDR3 bases: TGTGCCAGCAGTCCTTGGGGACAGGGGAACACTGAAGCTTTCTTT.

The chain links TRBV9 to TRBJ2-5; tentatively, D is TRBD1 (6 bases). This CDR3 has 13 amino acids. Germline CDR1 is SGDLS and CDR2 is YYNGEE. The ends were cut back, 4 bases at V and 5 bases at J, with 12 bases in the middle. CDR3 loop: CASSLTGKETQYF. The CDR3 nucleotides read TGTGCCAGCAGCCTTACAGGGAAGGAGACCCAGTACTTC. The full variable domain, its missing parts supplied by reference TRBV9 and TRBJ2-5, is DSGVTQTPKHLITATGQRVTLRCSPRSGDLSVYWYQQSLDQGLQFLIQYYNGEERAKGNILERFSAQQFPDLHSELNLSSLELGDSALYFCASSLTGKETQYFGPGTRLLVL.

V gene TRBV7-2 combines with J gene TRBJ2-1, with D possibly matching TRBD2 (5 bases). CDR3 size: 17 residues. The germline V and J ends were trimmed by 5 bases and 0 bases, with 17 bases remaining between them. CDR1 and CDR2 from the germline V gene are SGHTA and FQGNSA. The DNA of the CDR3 is TGTGCCAGCAGCCTTAATCCAAGCGGACGCTCCTACAATGAGCAGTTCTTC. Its protein product is CASSLNPSGRSYNEQFF.

The chain employs TRBV7-9 and TRBJ1-1; 8 bases map to TRBD1. Germline V CDR1 and CDR2: SEHNR, FQNEAQ (reference sequence). V shed 5 bases, J shed 3 bases, and the junction held 11 bases outside the gene matches. The CDR3 has 16 residues. CDR3 residues: CASSPQGAPRDTEAFF. The DNA of the CDR3 is TGTGCCAGCAGCCCTCAGGGGGCGCCCCGTGACACTGAAGCTTTCTTT.

This clone was recorded a few times. This chain uses TRBV30 with TRBJ1-1; D unresolved. Germline V lookup: CDR1 GTSNPN, CDR2 SVGIG (reference sequence). The V end was cut by 5 bases, the J end by 5 bases, with 12 bases between. The CDR3 sequence is 12 residues long. CDR3 loop: CAWGPSGTEAFF. The CDR3 bases are TGTGCCTGGGGGCCCTCGGGGACTGAAGCTTTCTTT.

The genes are TRBV6-5 and TRBJ2-5; 9 bases fit TRBD1. The CDR3 has 15 residues. In germline, CDR1 is MNHEY, CDR2 SVGAGI. V lost 2 bases to trimming and J lost 5 bases; unmatched junction nucleotides: 6. Here the CDR3 DNA reads TGTGCCAGCAGTTACGGGGGACAGGGACGGGAGACCCAGTACTTC. Its protein is CASSYGGQGRETQYF.